The entry that follows covers one T cell receptor (beta chain) sequence. Antigen specificity is unknown. Since all of the isolated RNA was reverse transcribed, expressed TCRB transcripts were what got sequenced. Sequencing used immunoSEQ multiplex PCR; TCRdb keeps in-frame clones, though not all of them. Among 550,000 to 850,000 clones, about an eighth were seen once, and the ten largest hold 0.022%. This CDR3 has 18 amino acids. V was trimmed by 1 base and J by 8 bases, leaving 24 bases between them. Germline CDR1 and CDR2: SGHRS and YFSETQ. This specimen belongs to a study of beta chain features in type 1 diabetes. Study-level results: In comparison with healthy donors, patients had naive, central memory and Treg TCRB repertoires that appeared more similar. The study found moderately but significantly shorter TCRB CDR3s in all four CD4+ subsets of Type 1 diabetes patients.

The source is a man younger than 35 with type 1 diabetes. The V gene is TRBV5-1, the J gene TRBJ1-4; a possible D gene is TRBD1 (5 bases). The sample taken for sequencing was naive CD4+ T cells from blood. CDR3 sequence: CASSLRSGRARGSEKLFF. Written as DNA, the CDR3 is TGCGCCAGCAGCTTGCGTAGCGGCAGGGCGCGGGGGTCGGAAAAACTGTTTTTT. Drawing the rest from reference TRBV5-1 and TRBJ1-4, the complete variable domain is KAGVTQTPRYLIKTRGQQVTLSCSPISGHRSVSWYQQTPGQGLQFLFEYFSETQRNKGNFPGRFSGRQFSNSRSEMNVSTLELGDSALYLCASSLRSGRARGSEKLFFGSGTQLSVL.